The TCR beta chain under discussion was sequenced for a study of siplizumab effects on memory and regulatory T cells. The study's findings and limits: Proliferating CD4+ or CD8+ clones, roughly 75-95% of them, lacked an assignable naive or memory phenotype. Treg origin accounted for an average of approximately 70% of mappable alloreactive CD4+ clones with siplizumab and 25% to 30% in controls.

Produced via immunoSEQ multiplex PCR; TCRdb's table is partial and in-frame only. Of around 100,000 clones in the sample, approximately 94% are singletons; the top ten hold over 1%. In the case of this clone: The antigen is undetermined.

Per the germline V gene, CDR1 is SGHNT and CDR2 is YENEEA. The V and J ends lost 6 bases and 6 bases respectively, with 29 bases between them. The CDR3 runs 18 residues. Sequencing input: non-Treg CD4+ T cells sorted from blood. This receptor was identified in a human donor in good health. This rearrangement joins TRBV11-3 to TRBJ1-2, with D hard to call. In DNA form, the CDR3 reads TGTGCCAGCAGATGGACGGTCGCTGTTATAGGATTGGAAAATGGCTACACCTTC. It specifies CASRWTVAVIGLENGYTF.